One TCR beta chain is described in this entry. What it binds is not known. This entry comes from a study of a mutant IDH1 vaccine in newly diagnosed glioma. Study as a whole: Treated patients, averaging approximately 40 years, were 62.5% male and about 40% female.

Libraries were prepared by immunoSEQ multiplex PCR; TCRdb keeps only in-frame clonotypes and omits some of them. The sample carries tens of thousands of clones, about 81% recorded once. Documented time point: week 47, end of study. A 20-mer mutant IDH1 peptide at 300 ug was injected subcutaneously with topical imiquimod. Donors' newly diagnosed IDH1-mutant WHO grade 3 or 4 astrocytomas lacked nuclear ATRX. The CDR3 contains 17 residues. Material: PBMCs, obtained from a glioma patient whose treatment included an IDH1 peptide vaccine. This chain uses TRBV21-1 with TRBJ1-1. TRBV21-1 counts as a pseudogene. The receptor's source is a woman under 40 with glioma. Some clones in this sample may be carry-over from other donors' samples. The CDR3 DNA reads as TGTGCCAGCAGCCCGGGCCCCGGGGAGGGAATGAACACTGAAGCTTTCTTT. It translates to CASSPGPGEGMNTEAFF.